Below, 30 T cell receptor beta chains from the same sample are listed, as sequenced in a study of T cell responses to AZD1222 COVID-19 vaccine (TCRdb year 2021). Library preparation employed the immunoSEQ multiplex PCR assay. TCRdb holds this immuneACCESS table with in-frame rearrangements only. Some clones are missing; in checked studies, unresolved V genes explain under half, and the rest has no known cause. The sample contains some 120,000 clones, around 83% of them found a single time. Jointly, the top ten make up around 4.4% of the sample. The meaning of the sample's time point label: about 28 days (+/-7) after the second vaccine dose. This material consisted of peripheral blood, taken 28 days after the second AZD1222 dose. These receptors all come from an adult who received the AZD1222 COVID-19 vaccine.

The V and J genes are TRBV5-1 and TRBJ2-6, with 7 bases aligning to TRBD1. Germline CDR1 SGHRS, CDR2 YFSETQ. The CDR3 is 17 residues long. With V trimmed by 9 bases and J by 0 bases, 12 bases remained unmatched. CDR3 bases: TGCGCCACCAGGGACAGCTTAGAAGTCTCTGGGGCCAACGTCCTGACTTTC. Its protein is CATRDSLEVSGANVLTF. Complete variable domain (other parts from reference TRBV5-1 and TRBJ2-6): KAGVTQTPRYLIKTRGQQVTLSCSPISGHRSVSWYQQTPGQGLQFLFEYFSETQRNKGNFPGRFSGRQFSNSRSEMNVSTLELGDSALYLCATRDSLEVSGANVLTFGAGSRLTVL.

This clone has only one observation. The chain is built from TRBV19 and TRBJ1-2, with D perhaps matching TRBD1 (6 bases). Germline loops: CDR1 LNHDA, CDR2 SQIVND (reference sequence). The CDR3 has 16 amino acids. Trimming stripped 7 bases from V and 7 bases from J, with 25 bases between. The CDR3 sequence: CASTKDSSPIGFGYTF. In DNA, the CDR3 is TGTGCCAGTACCAAGGACAGCTCCCCTATTGGATTTGGCTACACCTTC.

This chain connects TRBV6-5 to TRBJ1-1; 8 nucleotides match TRBD1. Germline trimming cut 5 bases from V and 4 bases from J; bases unmatched to any gene: 6. In germline, CDR1 is MNHEY, CDR2 SVGAGI. This CDR3 is 14 amino acids long. The CDR3 here is CASSRSGQGTEAFF. In DNA form, the CDR3 reads TGTGCCAGCAGTAGAAGCGGACAGGGCACTGAAGCTTTCTTT.

The V call is TRBV6-2 or TRBV6-3, the J call TRBJ1-5; D not resolved. CDR1 and CDR2 from the germline V gene are MNHEY and SVGEGT. CDR3 size: 15 residues. Between the trimmed V and J ends, which lost 6 bases and 0 bases, there was a span of 12 bases. For the CDR3, the DNA is TGTGCCAGCAGCCCCCCGTGGATTAGCAATCAGCCCCAGCATTTT. This encodes CASSPPWISNQPQHF.

The CDR3 loop reads CASSQPQKLAGGPDTQYF. CDR3 in DNA: TGCGCCAGCAGCCAACCACAAAAACTAGCGGGGGGGCCAGATACGCAGTATTTT. The chain links TRBV4-1 to TRBJ2-3; 13 nucleotides agree with TRBD2. Germline V lookup: CDR1 MGHRA, CDR2 YSYEKL. This CDR3 comprises 18 residues. With 2 bases clipped from V and 4 bases from J, the junction kept 9 bases outside the gene matches.

The chain has TRBV15 and TRBJ2-1, with 10 bases aligning to TRBD2. The CDR3 consists of 17 residues. V lost 0 bases, J lost 5 bases, and 7 bases stayed unmatched. The germline V gene encodes CDR1 LNHNV and CDR2 YYDKDF (reference sequence). The CDR3 coding sequence is TGTGCCACCAGCAGAGATAGGCTGCTAGCGGGGGACAATGAGCAGTTCTTC. It codes for CATSRDRLLAGDNEQFF. Combining the CDR3 with reference TRBV15 and TRBJ2-1 gives the whole variable domain DAMVIQNPRYQVTQFGKPVTLSCSQTLNHNVMYWYQQKSSQAPKLLFHYYDKDFNNEADTPDNFQSRRPNTSFCFLDIRSPGLGDTAMYLCATSRDRLLAGDNEQFFGPGTRLTVL.

This rearrangement joins TRBV19 to TRBJ1-1; D ambiguous. With 9 bases removed from V and 11 bases from J, the gap between germline ends came to 7 bases. Per germline, CDR1 LNHDA and CDR2 SQIVND (reference sequence). This CDR3 comprises 8 residues. The CDR3 spells CASGWAFF. The CDR3 DNA is TGTGCCAGCGGGTGGGCTTTCTTT. Supplemented by reference TRBV19 and TRBJ1-1, the full variable domain reads DGGITQSPKYLFRKEGQNVTLSCEQNLNHDAMYWYRQDPGQGLRLIYYSQIVNDFQKGDIAEGYSVSREKKESFPLTVTSAQKNPTAFYLCASGWAFFGQGTRLTVV.

This clone showed up just once. This chain joins TRBV19 and TRBJ2-3, with D possibly matching TRBD1 (6 bases). CDR1 LNHDA and CDR2 SQIVND come from the germline V gene (reference sequence). V lost 3 bases, J lost 10 bases, and 17 bases lay in between. This CDR3 region has 14 residues. The CDR3 sequence: CASSMGGGPMAQYF. In nucleotides, the CDR3 is TGTGCCAGTAGTATGGGTGGGGGCCCCATGGCGCAGTATTTT.

On this clone itself: Relative to the germline gene, one junction end is altered; a read error may explain this. This rearrangement joins TRBV5-4 to TRBJ2-5; D ambiguous. The CDR3 sequence is 12 residues long. Looked up from germline, CDR1 is SGHNT and CDR2 is YYREEE (reference sequence). CDR3 residues: CASRLAQETQYF. The DNA for the CDR3 is TGTGCCAGCAGATTGGCCCAAGAGACCCAGTACTTC.

This clone was seen only once. The rearrangement uses TRBV3-1 (or the pseudogene TRBV3-2) and TRBJ1-2; 9 bases map to TRBD1. The germline V gene has CDR1 LGHDT and CDR2 YNNKEL (reference sequence). The CDR3 loop spans 14 amino acids. After removal of 0 bases from V and 7 bases from J, the junction contained 3 bases not matched to a gene. CDR3 nucleotides: TGTGCCAGCAGCCAAGAACAGGGGGCCGGTGGCTACACCTTC. Residues: CASSQEQGAGGYTF.

The gene calls are TRBV28 and TRBJ2-4; 7 positions agree with TRBD1. With V trimmed by 7 bases and J by 6 bases, 9 bases remained unmatched. There are 14 residues in the CDR3. Germline V gene lookup returns CDR1 MDHEN and CDR2 SYDVKM. The CDR3 DNA reads as TGTGCCAGCACCCCCGAGGGGACAGCAAACATTCAGTACTTC. Translation: CASTPEGTANIQYF.

This clone appeared a few times. This chain connects TRBV9 to TRBJ2-7; 14 positions match TRBD2. The CDR3 length is 16 residues. The ends lost 4 bases at V and 6 bases at J; junction bases unmatched: 9. CDR1 and CDR2 (germline): SGDLS, YYNGEE. CDR3 nucleotide sequence: TGTGCCAGCAGCACCGGACTAGCGGGGGGCCAGGGCGAGCAGTACTTC. This translates into CASSTGLAGGQGEQYF.

The sample holds one count of this clone. The rearrangement joins TRBV5-1 to TRBJ1-2; a weak D match, TRBD1 (5 bases). Germline V gene data show CDR1 as SGHRS and CDR2 as YFSETQ. The CDR3 consists of 15 residues. V was cut by 0 bases and J by 4 bases, with 13 bases left in between. The CDR3 spells CASSLGDRAGYGYTF. CDR3 nucleotide sequence: TGCGCCAGCAGCTTGGGGGACCGGGCGGGCTATGGCTACACCTTC.

The rearrangement links TRBV7-8 to TRBJ1-1; TRBD1 matches 8 bases. Germline V gene data show CDR1 as SGHVS and CDR2 as FQNEAQ. With 5 bases clipped from V and 0 bases from J, the junction kept 17 bases outside the gene matches. This CDR3 is built from 19 residues. The DNA of the CDR3 is TGTGCCAGCAGCGCAACTTCCGGGACAGGCATCACAATGAACACTGAAGCTTTCTTT. Its translation: CASSATSGTGITMNTEAFF.

The genes are TRBV27 and TRBJ2-3; 9 bases fit TRBD1. The CDR3 has 15 amino acids. Germline lookup yields CDR1 MNHEY and CDR2 SMNVEV (reference sequence). The ends lost 6 bases at V and 5 bases at J; junction bases unmatched: 9. The DNA for the CDR3 is TGTGCCAGCAGGCCCGGGACAGGGCGCAGAGATACGCAGTATTTT. It is translated as CASRPGTGRRDTQYF.

As DNA, the CDR3 is TGTGCCAGCAGCTTTCCGGGGGTTAGGGGCTACACCTTC. This gives the protein CASSFPGVRGYTF. The genes are TRBV11-2 and TRBJ1-2, with TRBD1 as a possible D gene (5 bases). There are 13 residues in the CDR3. Germline V gives CDR1 SGHAT, CDR2 FQNNGV. V dropped 3 bases and J dropped 8 bases, with 13 bases sitting between them.

The CDR3 region is CASSFGDWAYEQYF. The CDR3 bases are TGTGCCAGCAGTTTTGGGGACTGGGCCTACGAGCAGTACTTC. The rearrangement links TRBV28 to TRBJ2-7; TRBD2 is a possible D gene (6 bases). Germline V gives CDR1 MDHEN, CDR2 SYDVKM. The CDR3 is made up of 14 amino acids. V lost 3 bases and J 2 bases, leaving 11 bases between the germline ends.

The chain employs TRBV24-1 and TRBJ1-5, with no clear D. CDR1 and CDR2 (germline): KGHDR, SFDVKD. The CDR3 is made up of 14 amino acids. Trimming took off 0 bases at V and 7 bases at J, with 9 bases between the two ends. The CDR3 DNA follows: TGTGCCACCAGTGATTTGGGAGGGTACCAGCCCCAGCATTTT. It codes for CATSDLGGYQPQHF.

This clone came up a few times. The V gene is TRBV4-2, the J gene TRBJ2-3; D remains unclear. Looked up from germline, CDR1 is LGHNA and CDR2 is YNFKEQ. V dropped 4 bases and J dropped 1 base, with 9 bases sitting between them. The CDR3 extends over 14 amino acids. The CDR3 DNA reads TGTGCCAGCAGCCCAATTCGGGGCACAGATACGCAGTATTTT. Residues: CASSPIRGTDTQYF.

This chain connects TRBV11-2 to TRBJ2-1; D might be TRBD1 or TRBD2, each matching 5 bases. V was cut by 5 bases and J by 9 bases, with 14 bases left in between. This CDR3 is built from 13 residues. The germline CDR1 and CDR2 sequences are SGHAT and FQNNGV. In DNA form, the CDR3 reads TGTGCCAGCAGCCGAAGAGGGGACGGTGAGCAGTTCTTC. Translation: CASSRRGDGEQFF.

The chain carries TRBV4-3 and TRBJ1-1; D gene ambiguous. CDR1 is LGHNA, CDR2 YSLEER, per germline. Trimming pared 4 bases from V and 4 bases from J, leaving 10 bases between. The CDR3 consists of 13 residues. The CDR3 DNA follows: TGCGCCAGCAGCCCCTTTCGGGGCACTGAAGCTTTCTTT. Its protein product is CASSPFRGTEAFF.

V is TRBV28 and J is TRBJ1-1; tentative D call: TRBD1 (6 bases). V gave up 2 bases and J gave up 9 bases, with 16 bases separating them. Germline V gene sequence: CDR1 MDHEN, CDR2 SYDVKM. The CDR3 runs to 14 residues. The CDR3: CASSLRQQGWKAFF. The CDR3 nucleotides read TGTGCCAGCAGTTTACGCCAGCAGGGGTGGAAAGCTTTCTTT.

This clone was counted only a few times. The J gene is TRBJ1-5, the V gene TRBV5-5; D uncertain. The germline V gene encodes CDR1 SGHKS and CDR2 YYEKEE (reference sequence). Trimming shortened V by 6 bases and J by 0 bases, and 10 bases separated the two germline ends. This CDR3 has 14 amino acids. CDR3 protein: CASIPFPSNQPQHF. DNA of the CDR3: TGTGCCAGCATCCCCTTCCCTAGCAATCAGCCCCAGCATTTT.

The chain couples TRBV5-6 to TRBJ1-6, with a tentative D call TRBD1 (5 bases). V was pared by 4 bases and J by 10 bases, with 12 bases between. This CDR3 is built from 13 residues. The germline V gene encodes CDR1 SGHDT and CDR2 YYEEEE. The CDR3, as DNA: TGTGCCAGCAGCCCCGGGAACAGGTCACCCCTCCACTTT. This gives the protein CASSPGNRSPLHF. Full variable domain (outside the CDR3, taken from reference TRBV5-6 and TRBJ1-6): DAGVTQSPTHLIKTRGQQVTLRCSPKSGHDTVSWYQQALGQGPQFIFQYYEEEERQRGNFPDRFSGHQFPNYSSELNVNALLLGDSALYLCASSPGNRSPLHFGNGTRLTVT.

This rearrangement joins TRBV29-1 to TRBJ1-1; D is undetermined. Germline loops: CDR1 SQVTM, CDR2 ANQGSEA. V was cut by 6 bases and J by 0 bases, with 17 bases left in between. The CDR3 runs 15 residues. The CDR3 is CSVPTTRSMNTEAFF. CDR3 sequence (DNA): TGCAGCGTCCCAACGACGAGGAGCATGAACACTGAAGCTTTCTTT.

The V call is TRBV10-3, the J call TRBJ2-2; 9 bases match TRBD2. V dropped 4 bases and J dropped 2; count of bases not matched to a gene: 5. Germline V gene data show CDR1 as ENHRY and CDR2 as SYGVKD. This CDR3 contains 16 residues. The CDR3 loop reads CAISGSSGDNTGELFF. The CDR3 DNA reads as TGTGCCATCAGTGGATCTAGCGGGGACAACACCGGGGAGCTGTTTTTT.

The chain joins TRBV4-1 to TRBJ1-5; TRBD1 agrees at 7 bases. The CDR3 contains 16 residues. The germline CDR1 and CDR2 sequences are MGHRA and YSYEKL. Trimming cost V 0 bases and J 3 bases; bases outside gene matches: 5. The chain's CDR3 is CASSQEGTAFNQPQHF. CDR3 bases: TGCGCCAGCAGCCAAGAAGGGACAGCATTCAATCAGCCCCAGCATTTT.

This chain connects TRBV7-2 to TRBJ1-3, with a possible D match to TRBD1 (5 bases). V shed 5 bases and J shed 3 bases, with 11 bases lying between them. Germline-derived CDR1 and CDR2 are SGHTA and FQGNSA. There are 14 residues in the CDR3. The CDR3 nucleotides are TGTGCCAGCAGCCCGGGGGGATATGGAAACACCATATATTTT. Its translation: CASSPGGYGNTIYF.

The count of this clone is one. The J gene is TRBJ1-3, the V gene TRBV28; D is uncertain. Trimming stripped 10 bases from V and 3 bases from J, with 13 bases between. Germline loops: CDR1 MDHEN, CDR2 SYDVKM. The CDR3 contains 13 residues. For the CDR3, the DNA is TGTGCCACCCTACGGACGGATGGAAACACCATATATTTT. Translated: CATLRTDGNTIYF.

The chain employs TRBV30 and TRBJ1-3; no clear D gene. This CDR3 has 14 residues. Germline loops: CDR1 GTSNPN, CDR2 SVGIG (reference sequence). The ends were cut back, 3 bases at V and 4 bases at J, with 13 bases in the middle. The CDR3 nucleotides are TGTGCCTGGAGGATGGAAGGGTACGGAAACACCATATATTTT. This encodes CAWRMEGYGNTIYF. The variable domain in full, with the rest retrieved from reference TRBV30 and TRBJ1-3, is SQTIHQWPATLVQPVGSPLSLECTVEGTSNPNLYWYRQAAGRGLQLLFYSVGIGQISSEVPQNLSASRPQDRQFILSSKKLLLSDSGFYLCAWRMEGYGNTIYFGEGSWLTVV.